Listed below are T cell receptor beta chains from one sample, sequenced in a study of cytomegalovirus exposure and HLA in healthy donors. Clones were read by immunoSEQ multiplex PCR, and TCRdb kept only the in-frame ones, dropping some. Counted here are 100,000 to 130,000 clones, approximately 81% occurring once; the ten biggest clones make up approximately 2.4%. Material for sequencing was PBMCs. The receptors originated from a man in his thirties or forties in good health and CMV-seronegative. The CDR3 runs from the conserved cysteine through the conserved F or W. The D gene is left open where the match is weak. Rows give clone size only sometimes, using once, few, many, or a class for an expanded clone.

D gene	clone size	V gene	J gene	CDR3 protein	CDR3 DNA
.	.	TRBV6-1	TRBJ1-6	CASSEARRYNSALHF	TGTGCCAGCAGTGAAGCGCGGAGATATAATTCAGCCCTCCACTTT
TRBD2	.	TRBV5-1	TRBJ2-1	CASSGGLAGGDNEQFF	TGCGCCAGCAGCGGCGGACTAGCGGGAGGGGACAATGAGCAGTTCTTC
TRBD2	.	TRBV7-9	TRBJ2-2	CASSPRAAGSGELFF	TGTGCCAGCAGCCCACGGGCAGCGGGGTCCGGGGAGCTGTTTTTT
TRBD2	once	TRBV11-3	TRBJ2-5	CASSLGLAGGGETQYF	TGTGCCAGCAGCTTGGGACTAGCGGGGGGCGGGGAGACCCAGTACTTC
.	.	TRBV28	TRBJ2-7	CASGVSGYEQYF	TGTGCCAGCGGCGTTTCGGGATACGAGCAGTACTTC
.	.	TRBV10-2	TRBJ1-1	CASSGAGQRNVAFF	TGCGCCAGCAGTGGCGCCGGGCAGCGGAATGTTGCTTTCTTT
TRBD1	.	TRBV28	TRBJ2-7	CASSLYRGPYEQYF	TGTGCCAGCAGCCTTTACAGGGGGCCCTACGAGCAGTACTTC
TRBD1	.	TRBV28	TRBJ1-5	CASRTGGQPQHF	TGTGCCAGCAGGACAGGGGGTCAGCCCCAGCATTTT
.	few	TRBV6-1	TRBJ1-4	CASMGPLAEKLFF	TGTGCCAGCATGGGGCCATTGGCCGAAAAACTGTTTTTT
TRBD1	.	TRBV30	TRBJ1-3	CAWSETGAGNTIYF	TGTGCCTGGAGTGAAACAGGGGCCGGAAACACCATATATTTT
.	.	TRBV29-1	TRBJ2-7	CSVVDNSYEQYF	TGCAGCGTTGTAGACAACTCCTACGAGCAGTACTTC
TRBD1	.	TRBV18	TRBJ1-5	CASSGQGGQPQHF	TGTGCCAGCTCGGGACAGGGTGGGCAGCCCCAGCATTTT